The 12 T cell receptor beta chains presented below share a single source sample, sequenced in a study of molecular identifiers for immune sequencing clone quantification. TCRdb reprocessed the PCR reads via MiXCR and lists one record per CDR3 protein. The sample yields about 10,000 distinct CDR3 sequences, 15% to 20% seen once. Sequenced: naive CD8+ T cells from blood, with Jurkat cell RNA spiked in. Subset defined: FACS-sorted CD8+CD4-CCR7+CD45RA+ naive T cells. These receptor sequences come from a human donor in good health. Some libraries in this study had Jurkat cell RNA spiked in.

The chain carries TRBV9 and TRBJ1-3; D perhaps matches TRBD1 (5 bases). The CDR3 has 17 amino acids. V was clipped by 2 bases and J by 0 bases, with 15 bases between them. CDR1 is SGDLS and CDR2 is YYNGEE in the germline V gene. The CDR3 DNA sequence: TGTGCCAGCAGCGTCACGGCGGGGCACTCCTCTGGAAACACCATATATTTT. Protein sequence: CASSVTAGHSSGNTIYF. Using reference TRBV9 and TRBJ1-3 for the parts outside the CDR3, the full variable domain is DSGVTQTPKHLITATGQRVTLRCSPRSGDLSVYWYQQSLDQGLQFLIQYYNGEERAKGNILERFSAQQFPDLHSELNLSSLELGDSALYFCASSVTAGHSSGNTIYFGEGSWLTVV.

The chain carries TRBV7-9 and TRBJ1-6, with TRBD1 identical over 10 bases. CDR1 and CDR2 (germline): SEHNR, FQNEAQ (reference sequence). After removal of 5 bases from V and 8 bases from J, the junction contained 9 bases not matched to a gene. The CDR3 loop spans 16 amino acids. CDR3 sequence reads: CASSIRGQGYYSPLHF. The CDR3 DNA is TGTGCCAGCAGCATACGGGGACAGGGGTACTATTCACCCCTCCACTTT.

Only a few counts were recorded for this clonotype. This chain joins TRBV6-2 or TRBV6-3 and TRBJ2-2; 10 bases align to TRBD2. The trim removed 6 bases at V and 6 bases at J, leaving 7 bases unmatched. Germline values: CDR1 MNHEY, CDR2 SVGEGT. The CDR3 spans 15 residues. This CDR3 reads CASRPLAGSAGELFF. CDR3 in DNA: TGTGCCAGCAGGCCACTAGCGGGATCTGCCGGGGAGCTGTTTTTT.

The chain joins TRBV6-2 or TRBV6-3 to TRBJ1-1, with a tentative D call TRBD1 (5 bases). The CDR3 runs to 15 residues. Trimming removed 6 bases from V and 5 bases from J, with 19 bases in between. Germline V CDR1 and CDR2: MNHEY, SVGEGT. The CDR3 sequence is CASSPLPGPLTEAFF. CDR3 bases: TGTGCCAGCAGCCCTCTTCCGGGACCTCTAACTGAAGCTTTCTTT.

This clonotype turned up a few times. The chain has TRBV19 and TRBJ2-1; tentatively, D is TRBD1 or TRBD2 (6 bases each). V gave up 3 bases and J gave up 3 bases, with 18 bases separating them. Germline V CDR1 and CDR2: LNHDA, SQIVND (reference sequence). This CDR3 is 17 amino acids long. As DNA, the CDR3 is TGTGCCAGTAGTATCAGGGGCGGGACACTCAACTACAATGAGCAGTTCTTC. Its protein is CASSIRGGTLNYNEQFF.

By share, this clonotype counts as medium-sized (0.01 to 0.1%). The J gene is TRBJ2-4, the V gene TRBV5-1, with 15 bases that match TRBD2. Germline V CDR1 and CDR2: SGHRS, YFSETQ. The CDR3 is made up of 17 amino acids. The junction had 8 bases not matched to a gene; V was cut back by 4 bases and J by 6 bases. CDR3 residues: CASSRGLAGGGSNIQYF. In nucleotides, the CDR3 is TGCGCCAGCAGCAGGGGACTAGCGGGAGGAGGATCAAACATTCAGTACTTC.

In this sample, this clonotype turned up many times. The chain joins TRBV19 to TRBJ2-3; tentatively, D is TRBD2 (5 bases). This CDR3 comprises 11 residues. Germline V gene data show CDR1 as LNHDA and CDR2 as SQIVND (reference sequence). Trimming left V 5 bases short and J 10 bases short, with 10 bases between. CDR3 amino acids: CASSGLRAQYF. For the CDR3, the DNA is TGTGCCAGTAGTGGGTTGAGGGCGCAGTATTTT. Using reference TRBV19 and TRBJ2-3 for the parts outside the CDR3, the full variable domain is DGGITQSPKYLFRKEGQNVTLSCEQNLNHDAMYWYRQDPGQGLRLIYYSQIVNDFQKGDIAEGYSVSREKKESFPLTVTSAQKNPTAFYLCASSGLRAQYFGPGTRLTVL.

By proportion, this clonotype is medium-sized. This rearrangement joins TRBV27 to TRBJ1-6; D is unclear. This CDR3 is 15 amino acids long. The V and J ends lost 3 bases and 9 bases respectively, with 15 bases between them. Germline CDR1 reads MNHEY; CDR2 reads SMNVEV (reference sequence). The CDR3 protein is CASSLSLFDRSPLHF. The CDR3 DNA reads as TGTGCCAGCAGTTTGTCCCTTTTTGACCGTTCACCCCTCCACTTT.

Only a few counts were recorded for this clonotype. A single base separates this from a much larger clone, so it may be a read error. The rearrangement joins TRBV20-1 to TRBJ2-7; D unresolved. The CDR3 is 9 residues long. Germline V gene data show CDR1 as DFQATT and CDR2 as SNEGSKA (reference sequence). CDR3 sequence: CSAEDEQCF. The CDR3, as DNA: TGCAGTGCTGAAGACGAGCAGTGCTTC.

As concerns this clonotype: Germline is not matched at one junction end, which may reflect a read error. The CDR3: CGARTYWTSGKIQETQYF. The CDR3 DNA sequence: TGCGGTGCTAGAACGTACTGGACTAGCGGGAAGATACAGGAGACCCAGTACTTC. The V and J genes are TRBV20-1 and TRBJ2-5, with TRBD2 identical over 12 bases. CDR3 length: 18 amino acids. Per the germline V gene, CDR1 is DFQATT and CDR2 is SNEGSKA (reference sequence).

As to this clonotype: One base away lies a much larger clone, so this may be a sequencing read error. This chain joins TRBV12-5 and TRBJ2-5; D unresolved. Looked up from germline, CDR1 is LGHNT and CDR2 is FRNRAP. CDR3 length: 15 residues. The CDR3 DNA sequence: TGTGCTAGAGGTTTGCTTCGCGTAGGCCAAGAGACCCAGTACTTC. This translates into CARGLLRVGQETQYF.

The chain combines TRBV6-6 with TRBJ2-7; a possible D gene is TRBD1 (6 bases). V shed 2 bases and J shed 3 bases, with 14 bases lying between them. The CDR3 sequence is 15 residues long. Germline loops: CDR1 MNHNY, CDR2 SVGAGI (reference sequence). This CDR3 is CASSYAGTRDYEQYF. CDR3 nucleotide sequence: TGTGCCAGCAGTTACGCTGGGACAAGAGACTACGAGCAGTACTTC.